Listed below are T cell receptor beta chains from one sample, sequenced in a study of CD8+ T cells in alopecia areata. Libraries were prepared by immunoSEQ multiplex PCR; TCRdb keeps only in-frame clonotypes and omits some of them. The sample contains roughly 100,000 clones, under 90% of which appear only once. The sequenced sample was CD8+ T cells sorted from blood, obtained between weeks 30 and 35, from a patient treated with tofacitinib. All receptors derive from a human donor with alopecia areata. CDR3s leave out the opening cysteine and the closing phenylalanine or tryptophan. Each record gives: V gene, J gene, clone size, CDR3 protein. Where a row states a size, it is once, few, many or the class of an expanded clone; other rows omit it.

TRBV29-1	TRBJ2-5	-	SVGVRGGGEETQY
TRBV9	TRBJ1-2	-	ASSGRDGSGKGYGYT
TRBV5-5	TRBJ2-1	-	ASSPGLAGGPGRNEQF
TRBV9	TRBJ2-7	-	ASSVGASYEQY
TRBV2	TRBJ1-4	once	ASSDGTAMSNEKLF
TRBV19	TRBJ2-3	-	ASLDRGPTDTQY
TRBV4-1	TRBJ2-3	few	ASSQEGLATDTQY
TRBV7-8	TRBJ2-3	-	ASSLDWVQDTQY
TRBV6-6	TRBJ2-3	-	ASSYSGGDTQY
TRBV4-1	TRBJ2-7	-	ASSAGSGGYEQY
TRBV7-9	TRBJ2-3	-	ASSPDNRDTQY
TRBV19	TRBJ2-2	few	ASSIDPRGTGELF
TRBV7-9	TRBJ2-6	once	ASSSDRAPSGANVLT
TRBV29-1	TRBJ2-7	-	SVESRDKKYEQY
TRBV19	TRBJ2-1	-	ASSIVWSSGIGEQF
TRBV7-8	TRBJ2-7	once	ASMEPAGGINEQY
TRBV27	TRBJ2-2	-	ASSFSGELF
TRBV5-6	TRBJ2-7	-	ASSNVAGGYEQY
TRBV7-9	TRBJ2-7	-	ASAGGSYEQY
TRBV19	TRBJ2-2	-	ASSIVPATGELF
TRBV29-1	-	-	SVEGLATMGEQY
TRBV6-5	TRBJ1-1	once	ASRQQGLNTEAF
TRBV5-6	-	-	ASSLVGGHLAYEQY
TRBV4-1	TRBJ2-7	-	ASSQDRDLLSSYEQY